This T cell receptor (beta chain) was retrieved from a study of technical replicates of blood from several donors. V lost 4 bases and J lost 3, with 6 bases in between. CDR1 and CDR2 (germline): LGHNA, YNFKEQ. The CDR3 contains 12 residues. Sequenced by immunoSEQ multiplex PCR; TCRdb stores in-frame clones only, minus some. The sample shows tens of thousands of clones, around 92% of them seen only once. This chain links TRBV4-2 with TRBJ1-1; D call uncertain. Sequencing was done on a sample of T cells isolated from PBMCs. This TCR was recovered from a human donor in good health. In nucleotides, the CDR3 is TGTGCCAGCAGCCCGAGTGACACTGAAGCTTTCTTT. This translates into CASSPSDTEAFF.